This T cell receptor beta chain stems from a study of T cell responses to AZD1222 COVID-19 vaccine. Across the whole study: The study pooled second doses at about 4 or about 12 weeks. Findings and limits, study-wide: There were mostly white British donors and more females than males, and clonal diversity was possibly underestimated.

This clone was seen only once. Its matching antigen is unknown. Measured with immunoSEQ multiplex PCR; TCRdb has only the in-frame clones, and not every one. The sample yields 100,000 to 150,000 clones, around 94% seen once. Per germline, CDR1 MDHEN and CDR2 SYDVKM. V was clipped by 6 bases and J by 5 bases; unmatched bases: 16. This CDR3 contains 16 residues. The starting material was peripheral blood, obtained on day 0 of AZD1222 vaccination. This receptor was identified in an adult in good health. The chain recombines TRBV28 with TRBJ2-7, with 7 bases fitting TRBD1. The CDR3 is CASSTNTGEIVDEQYF. CDR3 bases: TGTGCCAGCAGCACTAATACAGGGGAAATCGTGGACGAGCAGTACTTC.